This TCR beta chain was observed in a study of T cell clones after liver transplantation. V lost 4 bases and J lost 0; bases outside the gene matches: 2. The CDR3 has 14 residues. From germline, CDR1 is MNHNS and CDR2 SASEGT. Clones were sequenced by immunoSEQ multiplex PCR, and TCRdb holds only the in-frame ones, with some missing. Of 55,000 or so clones listed, 70% to 75% are singletons. The rearrangement uses TRBV6-1 and TRBJ2-7; 8 bases match TRBD1. The sequence came from a human donor who received a liver transplant. Sample: CD4+ T cells from blood, taken before liver transplant. The CDR3 here is CASSGDRYSYEQYF. The CDR3 DNA reads TGTGCCAGCAGTGGGGACAGGTACTCCTACGAGCAGTACTTC.